The 31 T cell receptor beta chains below were found in one sample sequenced in a study of blood T cell repertoires in COVID-19. Here immunoSEQ multiplex PCR was the method, and the copy in TCRdb shows in-frame clones only, minus some. Among some 200,000 clones, 80% to 90% were seen once, and the ten largest hold 3% to 4.5%. Sequencing used PBMCs or T cells enriched from blood (not recorded which). All receptors derive from a woman in her 40s with acute COVID-19.

CDR3 coding DNA: TGTGCCAGTAGTATAGTAGCGGGGGGTGACAATGAGCAGTTCTTC. Its protein product is CASSIVAGGDNEQFF. The chain uses TRBV19 and TRBJ2-1; 10 nucleotides line up with TRBD2. CDR1 LNHDA and CDR2 SQIVND come from the germline V gene (reference sequence). V lost 1 base to trimming and J lost 5 bases; unmatched junction nucleotides: 2. CDR3 size: 15 residues.

The genes are TRBV2 and TRBJ1-1; TRBD1 matches at 8 bases. Trimming took 4 bases from V and 7 from J; bases not matched to a gene: 17. This CDR3 has 17 amino acids. The germline CDR1 and CDR2 sequences are SNHLY and FYNNEI. CDR3 sequence: CASSVPPFGTGDGEAFF. The DNA of the CDR3 is TGTGCCAGCAGTGTCCCCCCCTTCGGGACAGGTGACGGTGAAGCTTTCTTT.

The chain uses TRBV3-1 (or the pseudogene TRBV3-2) and TRBJ2-3; D is uncertain. Germline loops: CDR1 LGHDT, CDR2 YNNKEL (reference sequence). Trimming pared 4 bases from V and 4 bases from J, leaving 6 bases between. The CDR3 spans 12 residues. CDR3 protein: CASSRSADTQYF. CDR3 nucleotide sequence: TGTGCCAGCAGCCGGAGTGCAGATACGCAGTATTTT.

CDR3 residues: CASSVTGQFGINTEAFF. CDR3 sequence (DNA): TGTGCCAGCAGTGTTACCGGACAGTTCGGTATCAACACTGAAGCTTTCTTT. The chain has TRBV27 and TRBJ1-1; a weak D match, TRBD1 (6 bases). V dropped 5 bases and J dropped 2 bases, with 21 bases sitting between them. CDR1 is MNHEY, CDR2 SMNVEV, per germline (reference sequence). This CDR3 region has 17 residues.

The chain joins TRBV27 to TRBJ2-1; D possibly corresponds to TRBD2 (5 bases). The CDR3 spans 14 residues. The V gene lost 2 bases and the J gene lost 9 bases, with 14 bases spanning the gap. Germline assignment: CDR1 MNHEY and CDR2 SMNVEV (reference sequence). CDR3 residues: CASSLEYGVGEQFF. The CDR3 DNA follows: TGTGCCAGCAGTTTAGAATACGGGGTTGGTGAGCAGTTCTTC.

This chain links TRBV5-4 with TRBJ1-6; D possibly corresponds to TRBD1 (5 bases). The CDR3 sequence is 15 residues long. Deletions cut 2 bases from V and 10 bases from J, with 16 bases between. Germline V gene data show CDR1 as SGHNT and CDR2 as YYREEE (reference sequence). DNA of the CDR3: TGTGCCAGCAGCTTCGGTTTACTTACAGGCTCACCCCTCCACTTT. Protein: CASSFGLLTGSPLHF.

The chain is built from TRBV6-1 and TRBJ1-1; 12 positions match TRBD1. V shed 2 bases, J shed 6 bases, and the junction held 4 bases outside the gene matches. Germline assignment: CDR1 MNHNS and CDR2 SASEGT. The CDR3 is 15 amino acids. The CDR3 loop reads CASSERDRGLSEAFF. CDR3 DNA sequence: TGTGCCAGCAGTGAACGGGACAGGGGGCTGTCTGAAGCTTTCTTT.

The rearrangement uses TRBV5-4 and TRBJ1-3; D gene ambiguous. Germline CDR1 and CDR2: SGHNT and YYREEE (reference sequence). Between the trimmed V and J ends, which lost 2 bases and 0 bases, there was a span of 6 bases. This CDR3 has 14 residues. CDR3 sequence reads: CASSLTSSGNTIYF. The CDR3 coding sequence is TGTGCCAGCAGCTTAACCAGCTCTGGAAACACCATATATTTT.

The chain links TRBV7-9 to TRBJ1-1, with a possible D match to TRBD1 (6 bases). The V end lost 1 base, the J end lost 0 bases, and 9 bases lay between the germline ends. From germline, CDR1 is SEHNR and CDR2 FQNEAQ (reference sequence). The CDR3 has 15 amino acids. In DNA, the CDR3 is TGTGCCAGCAGCTTAGACAGGGTCTTGAACACTGAAGCTTTCTTT. This translates into CASSLDRVLNTEAFF.

The V call is TRBV7-9, the J call TRBJ1-2, with D possibly matching TRBD1 (6 bases). The CDR3 covers 15 residues. Looked up from germline, CDR1 is SEHNR and CDR2 is FQNEAQ (reference sequence). Trimming took 4 bases from V and 8 from J, leaving 20 bases between them. CDR3 DNA: TGTGCCAGCAGCTCTTTAGAGGTTCCAGGGGCAGGCTACACCTTC. Translation gives CASSSLEVPGAGYTF.

The chain employs TRBV14 and TRBJ1-2; 9 bases are a match to TRBD1. The CDR3 contains 17 residues. Germline V gene lookup returns CDR1 SGHDN and CDR2 FVKESK. V lost 1 base to trimming and J lost 1 base; unmatched junction nucleotides: 7. The CDR3 DNA sequence: TGTGCCAGCAGCCAAGGGACAGGGGCTATAGATAACTATGGCTACACCTTC. Translated, it gives CASSQGTGAIDNYGYTF.

This clone was detected only a few times. This rearrangement joins TRBV3-1 (or the pseudogene TRBV3-2) to TRBJ2-7, with a possible D match to TRBD1 (6 bases). The CDR3 loop spans 14 amino acids. Per germline, CDR1 LGHDT and CDR2 YNNKEL (reference sequence). Trimming pared 4 bases from V and 4 bases from J, leaving 14 bases between. CDR3 protein: CASSLKGGPYEQYF. CDR3 nucleotides: TGTGCCAGCAGCCTAAAAGGGGGACCATACGAGCAGTACTTC.

The chain couples TRBV18 to TRBJ1-5; D call uncertain. This CDR3 contains 15 residues. Germline V gene sequence: CDR1 KGHSH, CDR2 LQKENI. Trimming took 2 bases from V and 3 from J, leaving 11 bases between them. The CDR3 sequence: CASSPRQALNQPQHF. The DNA for the CDR3 is TGTGCCAGCTCACCAAGGCAGGCACTCAATCAGCCCCAGCATTTT. Full variable domain (outside the CDR3, taken from reference TRBV18 and TRBJ1-5): NAGVMQNPRHLVRRRGQEARLRCSPMKGHSHVYWYRQLPEEGLKFMVYLQKENIIDESGMPKERFSAEFPKEGPSILRIQQVVRGDSAAYFCASSPRQALNQPQHFGDGTRLSIL.

This clone was seen a single time. The rearrangement joins TRBV29-1 to TRBJ2-7; 7 bases align to TRBD1. V gave up 5 bases and J gave up 6 bases; unmatched junction bases: 16. CDR3 length: 15 amino acids. From germline, CDR1 is SQVTM and CDR2 ANQGSEA. DNA of the CDR3: TGCAGCGTTCGCCGACAGGGTGATTTCTTTCCCGAGCAGTACTTC. It encodes CSVRRQGDFFPEQYF.

This chain joins TRBV21-1 and TRBJ1-1; the D segment call TRBD1 is taken from the table without a DNA check. TRBV21-1 constitutes a pseudogene. The CDR3 extends over 19 amino acids. This CDR3 is CASSKEKGARWAKNTEAFF. CDR3 sequence (DNA): TGTGCCAGCAGCAAAGAGAAGGGGGCGCGATGGGCCAAGAACACTGAAGCTTTCTTT.

The V call is TRBV6-5, the J call TRBJ1-1; D remains unclear. Germline CDR1 reads MNHEY; CDR2 reads SVGAGI. The V and J ends lost 2 bases and 6 bases respectively, with 16 bases between them. The CDR3 totals 15 residues. CDR3 sequence: CASSYSTRAKSEAFF. The CDR3 DNA follows: TGTGCCAGCAGTTACAGTACTAGGGCGAAATCTGAAGCTTTCTTT.

In its sample, this clone was seen once. CDR3 sequence: CAWSVIPVRTEAFF. The CDR3 DNA is TGTGCCTGGAGTGTAATCCCGGTACGCACTGAAGCTTTCTTT. The V gene is TRBV30, the J gene TRBJ1-1, with no clear D. This CDR3 contains 14 residues. CDR1 is GTSNPN, CDR2 SVGIG, per germline (reference sequence). V was clipped by 0 bases and J by 4 bases, with 12 bases between them.

The chain has TRBV7-9 and TRBJ1-1; 8 bases align to TRBD1. V was pared by 5 bases and J by 7 bases, with 3 bases of the junction left unmatched. This CDR3 comprises 12 residues. CDR1 SEHNR and CDR2 FQNEAQ come from the germline V gene (reference sequence). The CDR3 loop is CASSPGQGEAFF. CDR3 DNA: TGTGCCAGCAGCCCAGGACAGGGTGAAGCTTTCTTT.

This clone was counted once. The chain joins TRBV6-6 to TRBJ2-3, with D perhaps matching TRBD2 (7 bases). Germline V CDR1 and CDR2: MNHNY, SVGAGI (reference sequence). Trimming left V 3 bases short and J 5 bases short, with 18 bases between. The CDR3 loop spans 16 amino acids. CDR3 bases: TGTGCCAGCAGTTATCGTGGGGGGGCCCTGGGAGATACGCAGTATTTT. Its translation is CASSYRGGALGDTQYF.

The V gene is TRBV4-1, the J gene TRBJ1-2, with TRBD1 matching 9 bases. V lost 2 bases to trimming and J lost 5 bases; unmatched junction nucleotides: 6. The CDR3 loop spans 15 amino acids. CDR1 is MGHRA, CDR2 YSYEKL, per germline. CDR3 region: CASSQFGQGLYGYTF. The CDR3 DNA sequence: TGCGCCAGCAGCCAATTCGGACAGGGGCTTTATGGCTACACCTTC.

The V and J genes are TRBV5-1 and TRBJ1-1; D possibly corresponds to TRBD1 (5 bases). The CDR3 spans 13 residues. The V gene's germline CDR1 is SGHRS and CDR2 YFSETQ. V was pared by 0 bases and J by 5 bases, with 8 bases between. The CDR3 sequence is CASSLVGETEAFF. DNA of the CDR3: TGCGCCAGCAGCTTGGTAGGGGAAACTGAAGCTTTCTTT.

The chain uses TRBV7-3 and TRBJ2-2, with 12 nucleotides matching TRBD1. V lost 2 bases and J lost 6; bases outside the gene matches: 4. From germline, CDR1 is SGHTA and CDR2 FQGTGA. CDR3 length: 16 amino acids. The CDR3 spells CASSLLGQGAPGELFF. The CDR3 bases are TGTGCCAGCAGCTTATTGGGACAGGGGGCCCCCGGGGAGCTGTTTTTT.

The rearrangement joins TRBV10-3 to TRBJ1-2; a possible D gene is TRBD1 (5 bases). CDR1 ENHRY and CDR2 SYGVKD come from the germline V gene. The V end lost 9 bases, the J end lost 1 base, and 18 bases lay between the germline ends. CDR3 size: 15 residues. CDR3 residues: CAIQEDRSYNYGYTF. CDR3 nucleotide sequence: TGTGCCATACAAGAAGACAGAAGCTATAACTATGGCTACACCTTC.

V is TRBV29-1 and J is TRBJ1-1; perhaps TRBD1 as D (5 bases). The CDR3 is 11 residues long. Trimming stripped 0 bases from V and 10 bases from J, with 9 bases between. The germline gives CDR1 SQVTM, CDR2 ANQGSEA. The CDR3 loop is CSVEDFQGAFF. DNA for the CDR3: TGCAGCGTTGAAGATTTCCAGGGAGCTTTCTTT.

The chain joins TRBV6-6 to TRBJ1-6, with 9 bases identical to TRBD1. Germline V gene data show CDR1 as MNHNY and CDR2 as SVGAGI (reference sequence). J lost 8 bases, V lost 6 bases, and 11 bases had no gene match. The CDR3 runs to 16 residues. The CDR3 loop reads CASSLPGGQGDSPLHF. In DNA form, the CDR3 reads TGTGCCAGCAGCCTACCGGGGGGACAGGGTGATTCACCCCTCCACTTT.

The count of this clone is one. The rearrangement joins TRBV11-2 to TRBJ2-7; a weak D match, TRBD1 (5 bases). Germline-derived CDR1 and CDR2 are SGHAT and FQNNGV. This CDR3 comprises 17 residues. V gave up 2 bases and J gave up 3 bases, with 20 bases separating them. In DNA, the CDR3 is TGTGCCAGCAGCTTATCTCCAGGGCAAAGGTCAAACTACGAGCAGTACGTC. Its protein product is CASSLSPGQRSNYEQYV.

The gene calls are TRBV9 and TRBJ2-2; 8 bases match TRBD1. The CDR3 is 15 residues long. Germline V lookup: CDR1 SGDLS, CDR2 YYNGEE. J lost 7 bases, V lost 4 bases, and 9 bases had no gene match. The CDR3 sequence: CASSSRQGSGGELFF. The CDR3 bases are TGTGCCAGCAGCTCTCGACAGGGGTCGGGCGGGGAGCTGTTTTTT.

This chain uses TRBV9 with TRBJ1-1; tentative D call: TRBD1 (5 bases). Trimming shortened V by 3 bases and J by 0 bases, and 21 bases separated the two germline ends. Germline values: CDR1 SGDLS, CDR2 YYNGEE. The CDR3 loop spans 18 amino acids. For the CDR3, the DNA is TGTGCCAGCAGCGAAGGTCCGGGGCAGGGACTTATGAACACTGAAGCTTTCTTT. Translated, it gives CASSEGPGQGLMNTEAFF.

The chain links TRBV5-4 to TRBJ1-4, with 7 bases lining up with TRBD1. The CDR3 extends over 14 amino acids. V lost 5 bases and J lost 2; bases outside the gene matches: 3. Germline CDR1 and CDR2: SGHNT and YYREEE (reference sequence). This chain's CDR3 is CASRRDSTNEKLFF. The DNA for the CDR3 is TGTGCCAGCAGACGGGACAGCACTAATGAAAAACTGTTTTTT.

The chain has TRBV12-3 or TRBV12-4 and TRBJ2-3; no clear D gene. The ends were cut back, 6 bases at V and 4 bases at J, with 8 bases in the middle. CDR3 size: 12 residues. The CDR3 DNA follows: TGTGCCAGCAGATGGTTAGCAGATACGCAGTATTTT. Amino acid sequence: CASRWLADTQYF.

The table lists this clone with a count of one. The chain combines TRBV6-1 with TRBJ1-2; 10 bases are shared with TRBD1. The germline V gene encodes CDR1 MNHNS and CDR2 SASEGT. The CDR3 runs to 17 residues. J gave up 4 bases and V 3 bases, and 11 bases lay outside the gene matches. For the CDR3, the DNA is TGTGCCAGCAGTGACTTAGGGACAGGGGTTTTTAGCTATGGCTACACCTTC. Encoded protein: CASSDLGTGVFSYGYTF.